This is a list of T cell receptor beta chains from one sample in a study of blood T cells in healthy people across ages. One entry per CDR3 protein, called by TCRdb with MiXCR from the 5' RACE reads. There are 1.5 million to 2 million distinct CDR3 sequences in the sample; 39% occur only once, and roughly 24% lies in the top ten. The material sequenced was blood. Source of these receptors: a human donor in good health. The CDR3 runs from the conserved cysteine through the conserved F or W.

V gene	J gene	CDR3 protein
TRBV29-1	TRBJ2-7	CSIVTRYEQYF
TRBV20-1	TRBJ2-1	CSARTSGGPNNEQFF
TRBV12-3/TRBV12-4	TRBJ1-5	CASSLAGTENQPQHF
TRBV20-1	TRBJ2-3	CSARGAADTDTQYF
TRBV9	TRBJ2-3	CASSASGTGEDTQYF
TRBV4-3	TRBJ2-2	CANSQVPRTGELFF
TRBV6-6	TRBJ1-1	CASSYSGGGDTEAFF
TRBV21-1	TRBJ2-1	CASSSDNGTLTVSYNEQFF
TRBV7-2	TRBJ2-1	CASSFHPSLSLNNEQFF
TRBV11-2	TRBJ2-5	CASSPGGQATQYF
TRBV24-1	TRBJ2-3	CATSGWTGRMNTQYF
TRBV7-2	TRBJ2-5	CASSPSTGAFRETQYF
TRBV2	TRBJ2-5	CASSRGLAEETQYF